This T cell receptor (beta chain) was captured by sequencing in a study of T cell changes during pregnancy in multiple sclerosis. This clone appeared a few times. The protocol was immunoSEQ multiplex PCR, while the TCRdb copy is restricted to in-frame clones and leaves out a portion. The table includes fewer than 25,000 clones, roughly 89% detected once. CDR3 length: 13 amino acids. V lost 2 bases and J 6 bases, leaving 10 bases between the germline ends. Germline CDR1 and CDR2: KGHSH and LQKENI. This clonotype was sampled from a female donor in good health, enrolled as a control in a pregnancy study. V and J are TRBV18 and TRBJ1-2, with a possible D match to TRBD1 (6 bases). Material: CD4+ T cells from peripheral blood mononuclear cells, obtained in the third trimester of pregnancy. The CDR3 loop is CASSPVQGHGYTF. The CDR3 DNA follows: TGTGCCAGCTCACCAGTACAGGGTCATGGCTACACCTTC.